This T cell receptor (beta chain) stems from a study of OX40 agonist ivuxolimab in advanced cancers. Study results and limitations: Among expanded peripheral T cells, antigen specificity went undetermined.

TCRdb's copy holds only in-frame clones and misses some; the assay was immunoSEQ multiplex PCR. The sample includes roughly 70,000 clones, 80% to 85% of them seen just once. Germline CDR1 MNHNY, CDR2 SVGAGI (reference sequence). The CDR3 contains 14 residues. V gave up 6 bases and J gave up 4 bases, with 14 bases separating them. Blood was sampled at baseline, cycle 4 day 1, and cycle 7 day 1. As regards this clone: Its antigen is not known.

The sequencing used CD4+ or CD8+ T cells sorted from blood, collected in a trial of the OX40 agonist ivuxolimab. The clonotype originates from an adult with an advanced solid tumor such as melanoma, head and neck, liver or kidney cancer. V and J are TRBV6-6 and TRBJ2-3; either TRBD1 or TRBD2 may fit D (5 bases each). For the CDR3, the DNA is TGTGCCAGCAGAGGGACGCGTAGGGCAGATACGCAGTATTTT. It translates to CASRGTRRADTQYF.